The rows below give T cell receptor beta chains drawn from one sample of a study of shared clonotypes between healthy human individuals. Assay used: immunoSEQ multiplex PCR; TCRdb lists only in-frame clones, some missing. This sample yields about 2 million clones, of which just under 95% are seen a single time; around 1.2% belongs to the top ten. The material sequenced was naive CD8+ T cells sorted from blood. The source is a man aged 18 to 29 in good health. CDR3s include the opening cysteine and the closing phenylalanine or tryptophan. The order of the fields is clone size, V gene, CDR3 protein. Size tells how often a clone was seen (once, few, many) or the class of an expanded clone, and some rows leave it out.

.,TRBV29-1,CSVEEPSGISGLWGTYEQYF
.,TRBV10-2,CASSGQAVMNTEAFF
.,TRBV5-8,CASSHLAPGTDTQYF
.,TRBV27,CASSLGAGTQYF
.,TRBV5-6,CASSLGQGPGELFF
.,TRBV9,CASSVDLEGPLNHIQYF
.,TRBV6-6,CASFEKEGGFYEQYF
.,TRBV5-1,CASNFRDKDSYEQYF
.,TRBV5-8,CASSHPGFF
.,TRBV2,CASSGGRSYEQYF
.,TRBV6-1,CASSEAGGDRGRLAGAFSYNEQFF
.,TRBV10-2,CASNLAGGRGELFF
.,TRBV11-2,CASSWTEDRGRETQYF
.,TRBV6-5,CASREGRNTEAFF
.,TRBV6-5,CASSYVENPVYGYTF
.,TRBV5-4,CASSLGQGAIYEQYF
.,TRBV27,CASSPGTGGYEQYF
once,TRBV7-9,CASSPTYRETYEQYF
.,TRBV29-1,CSVEDRGGYTF
.,TRBV6-6,CASSSLPGLADDEQFF
.,TRBV30,CAWRGPTDTQYF
.,TRBV30,CAWTRPTEGPEAFF
.,TRBV4-3,CASSQDGYPTSDEAFF
.,TRBV29-1,CSVEREGAKGQYF
few,TRBV4-1,CASSFRDQMNTEAFF
.,TRBV30,CAWSSRGDYEQYF